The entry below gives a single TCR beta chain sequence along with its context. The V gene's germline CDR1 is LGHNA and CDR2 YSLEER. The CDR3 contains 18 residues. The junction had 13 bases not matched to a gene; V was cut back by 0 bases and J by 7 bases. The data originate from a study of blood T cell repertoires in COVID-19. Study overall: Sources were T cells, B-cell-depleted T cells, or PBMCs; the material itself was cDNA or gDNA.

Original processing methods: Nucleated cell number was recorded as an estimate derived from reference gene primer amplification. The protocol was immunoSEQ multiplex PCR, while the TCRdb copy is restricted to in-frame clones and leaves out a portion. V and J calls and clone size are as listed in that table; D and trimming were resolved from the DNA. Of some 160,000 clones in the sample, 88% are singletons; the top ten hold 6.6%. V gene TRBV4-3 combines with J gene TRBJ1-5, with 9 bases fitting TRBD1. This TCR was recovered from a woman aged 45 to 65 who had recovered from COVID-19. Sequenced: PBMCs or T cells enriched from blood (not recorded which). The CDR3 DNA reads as TGCGCCAGCAGCCAAGAAGCCGATGGCGGGACAGGGAACCAGCCCCAGCATTTT. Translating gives CASSQEADGGTGNQPQHF.